This T cell receptor beta chain emerged from a study of control samples from healthy donors and cancer patients. Germline V gene data show CDR1 as MDHEN and CDR2 as SYDVKM. The CDR3 sequence runs 13 residues, both termini included. The data were produced by immunoSEQ multiplex PCR, yet TCRdb's version contains in-frame clones alone and is incomplete. This table lists some 180,000 clones. About this clone: Here the CDR3 omits its conserved ending phenylalanine or tryptophan, so a read error is the likely source. It is unclear where the CDR3 begins or ends on the DNA, so no DNA is shown, and the CDR3 is as TCRdb lists it.

This TCR came from a woman aged 25-40 years in good health. Sequenced input: blood. This sequence joins TRBV28 and TRBJ1-1; TRBD1, the table's D call, lacks a check against the DNA. CDR3 region: CASSLSDRGTVQV.